A selection of T cell receptor beta chains follows, all from one sample in a study of shared clonotypes between healthy human individuals. TCRdb's copy holds only in-frame clones and misses some; the assay was immunoSEQ multiplex PCR. This table holds some 200,000 clones, approximately 61% found once. Sequencing used memory CD4+ T cells sorted from blood. The origin of the receptors is a man aged 30 to 39 in good health. CDR3s include the opening cysteine and the closing phenylalanine or tryptophan. The D gene is left open where the match is weak. Only some rows state a clone size, as once, few, many or a class for expanded clones.

clone_size j_call v_call d_call cdr3_aa cdr3_nt
. TRBJ2-6 TRBV5-1 TRBD1 CASSSKDQGGPSLSGANVLTF TGCGCCAGCAGCTCAAAGGACCAAGGGGGCCCATCCCTCTCTGGGGCCAACGTCCTGACTTTC
. TRBJ1-1 TRBV5-6 . CASSLYYEAFF TGTGCCAGCAGCTTGTATTATGAAGCTTTCTTT
. TRBJ2-3 TRBV10-3 . CAISSVSTDTQYF TGTGCCATCAGTAGCGTCTCCACAGATACGCAGTATTTT
few TRBJ2-6 TRBV7-8 TRBD1 CASSSQGAGANVLTF TGTGCCAGCAGCTCTCAGGGGGCTGGGGCCAACGTCCTGACTTTC
. TRBJ2-1 TRBV7-8 . CASSLVSEQFF TGTGCCAGCAGCTTAGTTTCTGAGCAGTTCTTC
. TRBJ2-1 TRBV7-2 TRBD2 CASSFPTSGKGEQFF TGTGCCAGCAGCTTTCCGACTAGCGGGAAGGGTGAGCAGTTCTTC
. TRBJ1-3 TRBV4-2 . CASSQELQGRGSILGNTIYF TGTGCCAGCAGCCAGGAACTACAGGGAAGGGGTTCAATATTGGGAAACACCATATATTTT
. TRBJ2-3 TRBV5-1 . CASSFNLPGDTQYF TGCGCCAGCAGCTTCAACCTCCCTGGAGATACGCAGTATTTT
few TRBJ2-7 TRBV2 . CASSEGLAYEQYF TGTGCCAGCAGTGAAGGCCTAGCCTACGAGCAGTACTTC
. TRBJ1-4 TRBV9 . CASSVESGVGREKLFF TGTGCCAGCAGCGTAGAGTCAGGGGTTGGACGTGAAAAACTGTTTTTT
. TRBJ2-7 TRBV5-6 . CASSLGRYLSYEQYF TGTGCCAGCAGCTTGGGCAGGTACCTTTCCTACGAGCAGTACTTC
few TRBJ2-7 TRBV13 . CASSDSRKGAYEQYF TGTGCCAGCAGTGATAGTCGTAAGGGGGCCTACGAGCAGTACTTC
. TRBJ1-5 TRBV27 TRBD1 CASQGVGQPQHF TGTGCCAGCCAGGGGGTTGGGCAGCCCCAGCATTTT
. TRBJ2-7 TRBV25-1 . CASSGGGSGGLSYEQYF TGTGCCAGCAGTGGGGGGGGCTCCGGCGGGCTATCCTACGAGCAGTACTTC
. TRBJ2-3 TRBV5-1 . CASSLFPGGSSLYTQYF TGCGCCAGCAGCTTGTTCCCCGGTGGCTCATCACTTTATACGCAGTATTTT
. TRBJ1-1 TRBV4-1 . CASSQAMETEAFF TGCGCCAGCAGCCAAGCTATGGAGACTGAAGCTTTCTTT
once TRBJ2-2 TRBV7-9 . CASEIVPNTGELFF TGTGCCAGCGAGATCGTTCCGAACACCGGGGAGCTGTTTTTT
. TRBJ1-2 TRBV28 . CASNDRYGWLTF TGTGCCAGCAACGACAGGTACGGCTGGCTCACCTTC
. TRBJ2-7 TRBV6-1 . CASLGTSRIYEQYF TGTGCCAGCTTAGGGACTTCACGAATTTACGAGCAGTACTTC
few TRBJ1-5 TRBV6-4 . CASSEQAGGNQPQHF TGTGCCAGCAGTGAACAGGCAGGGGGCAATCAGCCCCAGCATTTT
. TRBJ2-2 TRBV10-3 . CAITRGGRGGELFF TGTGCCATCACAAGAGGAGGGCGGGGCGGGGAGCTGTTTTTT
. TRBJ2-3 TRBV5-1 . CASSLEADTDTQYF TGCGCCAGCAGCTTAGAAGCCGACACAGATACGCAGTATTTT
once TRBJ1-1 TRBV18 . CASSPAAMNTEAFF TGTGCCAGCTCACCGGCCGCGATGAACACTGAAGCTTTCTTT
. TRBJ2-2 TRBV28 . CASSSVGLFF TGTGCCAGCAGTTCGGTGGGGCTGTTTTTT
. TRBJ1-2 TRBV29-1 . CSVAAFGTGEAYTF TGCAGCGTTGCCGCGTTTGGGACGGGGGAAGCATACACCTTC
. TRBJ1-2 TRBV19 TRBD1 CASKLVDRERGYTF TGTGCCAGTAAATTGGTAGACAGGGAACGAGGCTACACCTTC
. TRBJ2-7 TRBV6-1 TRBD1 CASRGQTKDSYEQYF TGTGCCAGCAGGGGACAGACAAAAGATTCCTACGAGCAGTACTTC
few TRBJ1-2 TRBV28 TRBD1 CASSRTGTGTGYTF TGTGCCAGCAGTCGCACTGGGACAGGGACCGGCTACACCTTC
. TRBJ2-7 TRBV28 TRBD2 CASSGTSGSSYEQYF TGTGCCAGCAGTGGGACTAGCGGGAGCTCCTACGAGCAGTACTTC
. TRBJ2-1 TRBV21-1 . CASSRSRYEQFF TGTGCCAGCAGCAGGTCAAGGTATGAGCAGTTCTTC
. TRBJ1-1 TRBV7-9 . CASRTIEAFF TGTGCCAGCAGGACGATCGAAGCTTTCTTT
. TRBJ1-5 TRBV25-1 TRBD1 CASSEGGTGVGQPQHF TGTGCCAGCAGTGAAGGCGGGACAGGGGTAGGTCAGCCCCAGCATTTT
. TRBJ2-1 TRBV7-7 . CASSSSGASGNEQFF TGTGCCAGCAGCTCCAGCGGAGCATCGGGGAATGAGCAGTTCTTC
. TRBJ2-7 TRBV10-3 . CAYAGTTSSYEQYF TGTGCCTACGCCGGGACAACAAGCTCCTACGAGCAGTACTTC
few TRBJ2-5 TRBV5-1 TRBD1 CASSLARGLTETQYF TGCGCCAGCAGCTTAGCCAGGGGGCTTACAGAGACCCAGTACTTC
. TRBJ2-7 TRBV5-5 TRBD2 CASSLGLAGLYEQYF TGTGCCAGCAGCTTGGGACTAGCGGGATTGTACGAGCAGTACTTC
many TRBJ2-3 TRBV10-3 . CAISGSGTTDTQYF TGTGCCATCAGTGGTAGCGGTACCACAGATACGCAGTATTTT
. TRBJ2-3 TRBV18 TRBD2 CASPAGGLAQYF TGTGCCAGCCCCGCCGGGGGGTTGGCGCAGTATTTT
. TRBJ2-7 TRBV5-1 . CASSELPGAGEQYF TGCGCCAGCTCGGAATTGCCGGGAGCGGGTGAGCAGTACTTC
. TRBJ2-1 TRBV11-2 . CASSLKDSYNEQFF TGTGCCAGCAGCTTAAAGGACAGCTACAATGAGCAGTTCTTC
few TRBJ2-1 TRBV11-2 . CASSFDLAEQFF TGTGCCAGCAGCTTCGATTTGGCAGAACAGTTCTTC
few TRBJ1-4 TRBV10-3 . CAITRDLGEKLFF TGTGCCATCACCAGGGACCTGGGGGAAAAACTGTTTTTT
. TRBJ2-3 TRBV7-9 . CASRSPELDTQYF TGTGCCAGCAGGTCTCCCGAACTGGATACGCAGTATTTT
once TRBJ2-1 TRBV11-2 TRBD2 CASSYTKPGLAGVNEQFF TGTGCCAGCAGCTATACAAAGCCGGGACTAGCGGGAGTCAATGAGCAGTTCTTC
. TRBJ2-1 TRBV9 TRBD2 CASTWGGERNEQFF TGTGCCAGCACGTGGGGGGGAGAGCGCAATGAGCAGTTCTTC
. TRBJ2-1 TRBV7-2 . CASSSVGGNYNEQFF TGTGCCAGCAGCTCGGTGGGAGGAAACTACAATGAGCAGTTCTTC
. TRBJ1-5 TRBV18 . CASSGMWGLGNQPQHF TGTGCCAGCTCCGGGATGTGGGGCCTCGGCAATCAGCCCCAGCATTTT
. TRBJ2-2 TRBV25-1 TRBD1 CASSETGALSGELFF TGTGCCAGCAGTGAGACAGGGGCGTTGTCCGGGGAGCTGTTTTTT
. TRBJ2-3 TRBV5-1 . CASSLQIPADTQYF TGCGCCAGCAGCTTGCAGATTCCGGCAGATACGCAGTATTTT
once TRBJ2-3 TRBV10-2 . CASSELRHTDTQYF TGCGCCAGCAGTGAGTTGAGACACACAGATACGCAGTATTTT
. TRBJ1-1 TRBV7-8 . CASSLFRDTEAFF TGTGCCAGCAGCTTGTTTAGGGACACTGAAGCTTTCTTT
. TRBJ2-1 TRBV19 TRBD1 CASSADRSSYNEQFF TGTGCCAGTAGTGCGGACAGGAGCTCCTACAATGAGCAGTTCTTC
. TRBJ1-5 TRBV10-3 . CAIAQLENQPQHF TGTGCCATCGCCCAACTGGAGAATCAGCCCCAGCATTTT
. TRBJ2-1 TRBV6-1 . CASSGPGGWNYNEQFF TGTGCCAGCAGTGGACCAGGAGGGTGGAATTACAATGAGCAGTTCTTC
. TRBJ2-1 TRBV19 TRBD1 CASSIPSLRDSSYNEQFF TGTGCCAGTAGTATCCCTTCTTTACGGGACAGCTCCTACAATGAGCAGTTCTTC
. TRBJ1-3 TRBV6-5 . CASSRDGAGNTIYF TGTGCCAGCAGCCGAGATGGGGCTGGAAACACCATATATTTT
few TRBJ2-7 TRBV6-1 TRBD2 CASSEAEAGAYEQYF TGTGCCAGCAGTGAAGCAGAAGCGGGAGCCTACGAGCAGTACTTC
. TRBJ2-7 TRBV7-2 TRBD2 CASNPAGAGASSYEQYF TGTGCCAGCAACCCAGCGGGAGCGGGAGCTAGCTCCTACGAGCAGTACTTC
. TRBJ2-7 TRBV6-6 . CASSRGSYEQYF TGTGCCAGCAGTCGGGGCTCCTACGAGCAGTACTTC
. TRBJ2-1 TRBV28 . CASSLWGGDYNEQFF TGTGCCAGCAGCCTATGGGGGGGCGACTACAATGAGCAGTTCTTC